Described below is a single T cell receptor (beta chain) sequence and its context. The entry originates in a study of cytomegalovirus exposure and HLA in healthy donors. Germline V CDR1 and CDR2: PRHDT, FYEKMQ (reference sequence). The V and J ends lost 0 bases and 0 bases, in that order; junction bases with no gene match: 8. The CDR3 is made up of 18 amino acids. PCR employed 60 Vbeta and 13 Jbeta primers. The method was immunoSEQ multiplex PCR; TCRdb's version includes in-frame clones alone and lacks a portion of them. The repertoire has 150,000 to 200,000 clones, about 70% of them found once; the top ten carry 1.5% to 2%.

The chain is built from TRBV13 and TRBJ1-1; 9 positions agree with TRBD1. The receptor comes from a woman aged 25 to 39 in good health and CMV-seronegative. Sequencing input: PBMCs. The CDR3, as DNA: TGTGCCAGCAGCTTAGGCGAGGGACAGGGACCTATGAACACTGAAGCTTTCTTT. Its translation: CASSLGEGQGPMNTEAFF.